Detailed here is one TCR beta chain. No antigen is known for it. There are 14 residues in the CDR3. V lost 4 bases and J lost 3, with 13 bases in between. Germline loops: CDR1 LGHNA, CDR2 YNFKEQ. The time point here: week 47, end of study. Doses comprised 300 ug of mutant IDH1 20-mer peptide each, plus topical imiquimod. Only in-frame clones appear in the TCRdb table, and some are missing; sequencing was by immunoSEQ multiplex PCR. The sample contains about 56,000 clones, approximately 71% of which appear only once. This entry comes from a study of a mutant IDH1 vaccine in newly diagnosed glioma. Across the whole study: Participants attended visit V12, the safety follow-up, at week 35, and then attended visit V13 at week 47.

Study-level results: The authors found pseudoprogression apparently unrelated to changes in top peripheral T cell clonotypes.

Sequenced material: PBMCs, taken from a glioma patient whose treatment included an IDH1 peptide vaccine. The chain is built from TRBV4-2 and TRBJ2-7; possibly TRBD1 for D (5 bases). This sequence was found in a man between 45 and 60 years old with glioma. CDR3 amino acids: CASSPSGRDYEQYF. The CDR3 DNA follows: TGTGCCAGCAGCCCTTCAGGGCGCGACTACGAGCAGTACTTC.